The clone carrying this T cell receptor beta chain was counted ten times or more. The target antigen is unknown. The data were obtained in a study of metastatic and nonmetastatic thyroid tumors. Across the whole study: Samples came from malignant and benign thyroid patients, and repertoires were compared across blood and tumor or nodule tissue. Regarding the study as a whole: It was reported that TCR beta diversity was significantly higher in malignant thyroid tumors than benign nodules, in blood and tumor.

Source study methods: Clinicopathological groups differed in CDR3, with these differences serving to build a distant-metastasis classifier for papillary thyroid cancer. TCRdb ran MiXCR on the PCR reads. The V and J calls shown here were made by TCRdb, not taken from the authors' results. The table records 50,000 to 65,000 clones, approximately 17% of them present only once. Every patient underwent thyroid surgery untreated. Trimming cost V 5 bases and J 0 bases, with 12 bases left between them. The CDR3 consists of 15 residues. Germline V gives CDR1 SGHKS, CDR2 YYEKEE (reference sequence). The chain employs TRBV5-5 and TRBJ1-3; D is possibly TRBD1 (5 bases). Sequencing input: blood. The TCR comes from a female donor with papillary thyroid cancer or a benign thyroid nodule (not recorded which). Some clones in this sample may be carry-over from other donors' samples. The CDR3 sequence: CASSATVNSGNTIYF. The CDR3 DNA sequence: TGTGCCAGCAGTGCGACAGTGAACTCTGGAAACACCATATATTTT.